A selection of T cell receptor beta chains follows, all from one sample in a study of T cells expressing NK-cell markers. From its re-call of the 5' RACE reads, TCRdb lists each CDR3 protein once, without DNA. The sample is made up of fewer than 400,000 distinct CDR3 sequences, and the top ten hold roughly 5.2% of it. Input material: blood T cells: a sorted CD56 or NKG2C T cell subset, CD4+ or CD8+ T cells, or bulk PBMC T cells (not recorded which). The source of these receptors is a man aged 18-75 years in good health. Each CDR3 is given with its conserved first and last residue.

J gene: TRBJ2-2; V gene: TRBV2; CDR3 protein: CASRERGGNTGELFF
J gene: TRBJ2-5; V gene: TRBV15; CDR3 protein: CATSRDRGGTQETQYF
J gene: TRBJ1-2; V gene: TRBV20-1; CDR3 protein: CSAPLRGYGYTF
J gene: TRBJ2-1; V gene: TRBV6-2/TRBV6-3; CDR3 protein: CASSPGWGPYNEQFF
J gene: TRBJ2-7; V gene: TRBV10-3; CDR3 protein: CAISDYGTVPYEQYF
J gene: TRBJ1-2; V gene: TRBV7-2; CDR3 protein: CASSLAGLYGGSYGYTF
J gene: TRBJ2-1; V gene: TRBV5-1; CDR3 protein: CASSYLGTHNYNEQFF
J gene: TRBJ1-2; V gene: TRBV6-5; CDR3 protein: CASSYSWGGGNGYTF
J gene: TRBJ2-2; V gene: TRBV27; CDR3 protein: CASSLKRLAANTGELFF
J gene: TRBJ1-2; V gene: TRBV9; CDR3 protein: CASTATGRGSVSNYGYTF
J gene: TRBJ2-5; V gene: TRBV24-1; CDR3 protein: CATSDESGPPGPETQYF
J gene: TRBJ1-1; V gene: TRBV6-2/TRBV6-3; CDR3 protein: CASSYYGQGDTEAFF
J gene: TRBJ2-5; V gene: TRBV2; CDR3 protein: CASSETLGGETQYF
J gene: TRBJ2-1; V gene: TRBV7-9; CDR3 protein: CASSLRGLVSAEQFF
J gene: TRBJ2-7; V gene: TRBV18; CDR3 protein: CASSPRRQGPEQYF
J gene: TRBJ2-5; V gene: TRBV5-1; CDR3 protein: CASSLTSGGPQETQYF
J gene: TRBJ2-7; V gene: TRBV18; CDR3 protein: CASSPGHSYEQYF
J gene: TRBJ2-2; V gene: TRBV5-1; CDR3 protein: CASSLQGQKNTGELFF
J gene: TRBJ2-3; V gene: TRBV7-9; CDR3 protein: CASSTQGVGTDTQYF
J gene: TRBJ1-5; V gene: TRBV20-1; CDR3 protein: CSARRDRGKGHSNQPQHF
J gene: TRBJ1-1; V gene: TRBV6-5; CDR3 protein: CASRMGFSEAFF
J gene: TRBJ2-1; V gene: TRBV11-2; CDR3 protein: CASRLSPGLASYNEQFF
J gene: TRBJ2-4; V gene: TRBV18; CDR3 protein: CASSPRLAGGSSTKNIQYF
J gene: TRBJ1-2; V gene: TRBV6-1; CDR3 protein: CASTDTNYGYTF
J gene: TRBJ2-2; V gene: TRBV3-1; CDR3 protein: CASRGGNYAGELFF
J gene: TRBJ2-5; V gene: TRBV7-2; CDR3 protein: CASGREYQETQYF
J gene: TRBJ2-1; V gene: TRBV7-9; CDR3 protein: CASSQTSGASYNEQFF
J gene: TRBJ2-5; V gene: TRBV5-4; CDR3 protein: CASSSSERGGATFTRETQYF
J gene: TRBJ2-5; V gene: TRBV5-6; CDR3 protein: CASSSVGNPYQETQYF
J gene: TRBJ2-4; V gene: TRBV11-2; CDR3 protein: CASSPAGKANIQYF
J gene: TRBJ1-4; V gene: TRBV6-1; CDR3 protein: CASRQTGSNEKLFF
J gene: TRBJ2-3; V gene: TRBV18; CDR3 protein: CASSQGRRIQTDTQYF
J gene: TRBJ2-1; V gene: TRBV7-2; CDR3 protein: CASADHYDRDKYNEQFF
J gene: TRBJ2-3; V gene: TRBV6-1; CDR3 protein: CASRMRGAGRTDTQYF
J gene: TRBJ2-3; V gene: TRBV4-1; CDR3 protein: CASSLRTREDTQYF
J gene: TRBJ2-1; V gene: TRBV12-3/TRBV12-4; CDR3 protein: CASSLGGTVSYNEQFF
J gene: TRBJ2-7; V gene: TRBV4-2; CDR3 protein: CASSLPGQGYNEQYF
J gene: TRBJ2-5; V gene: TRBV25-1; CDR3 protein: CASSVSSGVWETQYF
J gene: TRBJ1-4; V gene: TRBV5-1; CDR3 protein: CASSTRTGDEKLFF
J gene: TRBJ2-3; V gene: TRBV18; CDR3 protein: CASSFQSGARDTQYF